The 14 T cell receptor beta chains reported below all come from one sample, sequenced in a study of blood T cell repertoires in COVID-19. Produced via immunoSEQ multiplex PCR; TCRdb's table is partial and in-frame only. Altogether 80,000 to 90,000 clones are present, 75% to 90% being singletons, with the ten largest covering more than 1%. Material for sequencing was peripheral blood. The receptors derive from a man aged 80 or over with active or convalescent COVID-19.

The rearrangement links TRBV11-1 to TRBJ1-1; D possibly corresponds to TRBD1 (6 bases). Germline V gene lookup returns CDR1 SGHAT and CDR2 FQDESV (reference sequence). V lost 2 bases, J lost 5 bases, and 15 bases lay in between. The CDR3 contains 15 residues. In DNA, the CDR3 is TGTGCCAGCAGCTTATTGGCGGGGGGCCGGACTGAAGCTTTCTTT. Translating it yields CASSLLAGGRTEAFF.

This chain connects TRBV27 to TRBJ1-1; D uncertain. Between the trimmed V and J ends, which lost 4 bases and 6 bases, there was a span of 15 bases. CDR1 MNHEY and CDR2 SMNVEV come from the germline V gene (reference sequence). The CDR3 has 14 residues. Here the CDR3 DNA reads TGTGCCAGCAGTTCCCACACTAGCGGCCCTGAAGCTTTCTTT. Protein product: CASSSHTSGPEAFF.

The gene calls are TRBV7-9 and TRBJ1-3, with 9 bases matching TRBD1. V trimming: 4 bases; J trimming: 8 bases; junction bases outside the gene matches: 6. Germline CDR1 SEHNR, CDR2 FQNEAQ (reference sequence). The CDR3 runs to 14 residues. CDR3 loop: CASSSDRGGHTIYF. The CDR3, as DNA: TGTGCCAGCAGCTCGGACAGGGGTGGCCACACCATATATTTT.

This sequence joins TRBV19 and TRBJ1-3; TRBD1 matches at 9 bases. CDR3 length: 16 residues. V lost 3 bases and J lost 7; bases outside the gene matches: 10. CDR1 and CDR2 from the germline V gene are LNHDA and SQIVND (reference sequence). In nucleotides, the CDR3 is TGTGCCAGTAGTATCCGGAACCCGACAGGGGGTAACACCATATATTTT. As protein: CASSIRNPTGGNTIYF. Drawing the rest from reference TRBV19 and TRBJ1-3, the complete variable domain is DGGITQSPKYLFRKEGQNVTLSCEQNLNHDAMYWYRQDPGQGLRLIYYSQIVNDFQKGDIAEGYSVSREKKESFPLTVTSAQKNPTAFYLCASSIRNPTGGNTIYFGEGSWLTVV.

V is TRBV30 and J is TRBJ2-1, with a weak D call TRBD2 (6 bases). Trimming shortened V by 2 bases and J by 5 bases, and 16 bases separated the two germline ends. The CDR3 is 15 amino acids. Germline V gene data show CDR1 as GTSNPN and CDR2 as SVGIG (reference sequence). The CDR3 nucleotides read TGTGCCTGGAGTTCCCTAACGGGAGCTAACAATGAGCAGTTCTTC. Translating it yields CAWSSLTGANNEQFF.

The chain recombines TRBV6-1 with TRBJ2-7, with unresolved D. The CDR3 runs to 12 residues. The V gene lost 0 bases and the J gene lost 4 bases, with 4 bases spanning the gap. Germline CDR1 is MNHNS and CDR2 is SASEGT. CDR3 DNA sequence: TGTGCCAGCAGTGAAGCCGGGTACGAGCAGTACTTC. Its translation: CASSEAGYEQYF.

The chain has TRBV6-1 and TRBJ1-1; D remains ambiguous. The germline gives CDR1 MNHNS, CDR2 SASEGT. There are 13 residues in the CDR3. Trimming shortened V by 2 bases and J by 1 base, and 5 bases separated the two germline ends. CDR3 sequence (DNA): TGTGCCAGCAGTGAAATCCAGAACACTGAAGCTTTCTTT. It specifies CASSEIQNTEAFF.

The rearrangement links TRBV7-9 to TRBJ2-7; tentatively, D is TRBD2 (6 bases). This CDR3 is built from 17 residues. The germline V and J ends were trimmed by 4 bases and 2 bases, with 21 bases remaining between them. Germline assignment: CDR1 SEHNR and CDR2 FQNEAQ (reference sequence). The CDR3 reads CASSSTHSTSLAYEQYF. The CDR3 coding sequence is TGTGCCAGCAGCTCCACTCACTCAACTAGCCTGGCCTACGAGCAGTACTTC.

V is TRBV18 and J is TRBJ2-1, with 7 nucleotides matching TRBD1. Per the germline V gene, CDR1 is KGHSH and CDR2 is LQKENI. This CDR3 is 16 amino acids long. V dropped 1 base and J dropped 5; count of bases not matched to a gene: 8. The CDR3 protein is CASSPRFTGADNEQFF. DNA for the CDR3: TGTGCCAGCTCACCACGGTTCACAGGGGCAGACAATGAGCAGTTCTTC. Using reference TRBV18 and TRBJ2-1 for the parts outside the CDR3, the full variable domain is NAGVMQNPRHLVRRRGQEARLRCSPMKGHSHVYWYRQLPEEGLKFMVYLQKENIIDESGMPKERFSAEFPKEGPSILRIQQVVRGDSAAYFCASSPRFTGADNEQFFGPGTRLTVL.

The chain employs TRBV2 and TRBJ2-1; the D is unclear. Germline V CDR1 and CDR2: SNHLY, FYNNEI. The CDR3 is made up of 13 amino acids. Trimming took 3 bases from V and 5 from J, leaving 8 bases between them. The CDR3 sequence: CASSEGRNNEQFF. The CDR3 region has the DNA TGTGCCAGCAGTGAGGGCAGAAACAATGAGCAGTTCTTC.

The V and J genes are TRBV11-2 and TRBJ2-7, with TRBD1 identical over 8 bases. This CDR3 comprises 15 residues. The trim removed 3 bases at V and 3 bases at J, leaving 7 bases unmatched. From germline, CDR1 is SGHAT and CDR2 FQNNGV. In DNA, the CDR3 is TGTGCCAGCAGCTTCAACCCGGGACAGGTCTACGAGCAGTACTTC. Protein: CASSFNPGQVYEQYF.

CDR3 protein: CASSERTGGVETQYF. CDR3 DNA: TGTGCCAGCAGCGAGCGGACAGGGGGCGTCGAGACCCAGTACTTC. The V gene is TRBV9, the J gene TRBJ2-5; 11 bases fit TRBD1. This CDR3 spans 15 amino acids. V lost 3 bases to trimming and J lost 5 bases; unmatched junction nucleotides: 6. Germline V gives CDR1 SGDLS, CDR2 YYNGEE.

The chain couples TRBV7-3 to TRBJ2-2; 13 positions match TRBD2. Per the germline V gene, CDR1 is SGHTA and CDR2 is FQGTGA. The CDR3 runs to 16 residues. J lost 6 bases, V lost 4 bases, and 5 bases had no gene match. The CDR3, as DNA: TGTGCCAGCAGCTCGCCGGGACTAGCGGGATCCGGGGAGCTGTTTTTT. The encoded protein is CASSSPGLAGSGELFF.

The V and J genes are TRBV4-3 and TRBJ2-1, with D possibly being TRBD2 (5 bases). The CDR3 sequence is 13 residues long. V was pared by 1 base and J by 10 bases, with 11 bases between. Germline CDR1 and CDR2: LGHNA and YSLEER. The CDR3 DNA reads TGCGCCAGCAGCCAAGGAAGGACGGGGGAGCAGTTCTTC. Translating gives CASSQGRTGEQFF.